Listed here are 17 T cell receptor beta chains from one sample, sequenced in a study of control samples from healthy donors and cancer patients. Profiling relied on immunoSEQ multiplex PCR, and the TCRdb table lists in-frame clones only, not all of them. The table has roughly 59,000 clones, under 95% seen once. The sequenced sample consisted of PBMCs. These receptors all come from a middle-aged man with colorectal cancer.

The CDR3 region has the DNA TGTGCCAGCAGCCCGACAGGGAGATCCTACAATGAGCAGTTCTTC. It is translated as CASSPTGRSYNEQFF. The chain employs TRBV7-9 and TRBJ2-1; 7 nucleotides agree with TRBD1. V lost 5 bases and J lost 1; bases outside the gene matches: 5. The length of the CDR3 is 15 residues. Germline values: CDR1 SEHNR, CDR2 FQNEAQ (reference sequence).

The chain combines TRBV29-1 with TRBJ2-5; 9 nucleotides align to TRBD1. The V segment lost 6 bases and the J segment 5 bases; nucleotides outside the gene matches: 10. Germline lookup yields CDR1 SQVTM and CDR2 ANQGSEA. The CDR3 consists of 14 residues. In DNA form, the CDR3 reads TGCAGCGTAGGAATGGACAGGGGCGTGGAGACCCAGTACTTC. As protein: CSVGMDRGVETQYF.

The chain combines TRBV5-1 with TRBJ2-3; tentatively, D is TRBD1 or TRBD2 (5 bases each). CDR1 is SGHRS and CDR2 is YFSETQ in the germline V gene. The CDR3 sequence is 17 residues long. Deletions cut 4 bases from V and 1 base from J, with 19 bases between. CDR3 sequence (DNA): TGCGCCAGCAGCACTCAAGGGACCAAAGGTGGCACAGATACGCAGTATTTT. It yields the protein CASSTQGTKGGTDTQYF.

The rearrangement uses TRBV5-5 and TRBJ2-5; 11 bases are shared with TRBD1. Germline assignment: CDR1 SGHKS and CDR2 YYEKEE (reference sequence). The length of the CDR3 is 14 residues. V shed 4 bases and J 5 bases; nucleotides not matched to a gene: 4. CDR3 amino acids: CASSRTGGAETQYF. CDR3 in DNA: TGTGCCAGCAGCCGGACAGGGGGCGCGGAGACCCAGTACTTC.

This rearrangement joins TRBV2 to TRBJ1-6; possible D gene TRBD1, 5 bases. The germline gives CDR1 SNHLY, CDR2 FYNNEI. Trimming removed 4 bases at V and 10 bases at J, with 11 bases between. The CDR3 extends over 13 amino acids. This CDR3 reads CASSGQTVSPLHF. CDR3 coding DNA: TGTGCCAGCAGTGGACAGACGGTCTCACCCCTCCACTTT.

This clone was observed a few times. The chain couples TRBV6-6 to TRBJ1-3, with D tentatively TRBD1 (5 bases). V dropped 6 bases and J dropped 0 bases, with 27 bases sitting between them. The germline V gene encodes CDR1 MNHNY and CDR2 SVGAGI (reference sequence). The CDR3 consists of 20 residues. The CDR3 DNA is TGTGCCAGCAGCACGACGCGACAGTGGTCCCAGTCTCACTCTGGAAACACCATATATTTT. It encodes CASSTTRQWSQSHSGNTIYF.

This clone was found once. The rearrangement uses TRBV7-2 and TRBJ2-2; D is unresolved. V shed 5 bases and J shed 3 bases, with 1 base lying between them. Germline loops: CDR1 SGHTA, CDR2 FQGNSA. There are 11 residues in the CDR3. CDR3 amino acids: CASSDTGELFF. The CDR3 DNA reads TGTGCCAGCAGCGACACCGGGGAGCTGTTTTTT.

The chain couples TRBV6-5 to TRBJ1-4; D gene uncertain. V shed 0 bases and J shed 7 bases, with 12 bases lying between them. The length of the CDR3 is 15 residues. Per the germline V gene, CDR1 is MNHEY and CDR2 is SVGAGI. CDR3 residues: CASSYSSSTGEKLFF. CDR3 DNA: TGTGCCAGCAGTTACTCGAGCTCCACGGGTGAAAAACTGTTTTTT.

The J gene is TRBJ1-5, the V gene TRBV7-2; D ambiguous. V was pared by 5 bases and J by 4 bases, with 9 bases between. CDR3 length: 13 amino acids. CDR1 is SGHTA, CDR2 FQGNSA, per germline. The CDR3 is CASSPDGNQPQHF. The DNA for the CDR3 is TGTGCCAGCAGCCCGGACGGGAATCAGCCCCAGCATTTT.

This clone has just a few counts. The V gene is TRBV2, the J gene TRBJ2-6; D is uncertain. This CDR3 is 13 amino acids long. The V gene lost 8 bases and the J gene lost 4 bases, with 9 bases spanning the gap. From germline, CDR1 is SNHLY and CDR2 FYNNEI. Here the CDR3 reads CASAPSGANVLTF. In DNA form, the CDR3 reads TGTGCCAGCGCCCCGTCGGGGGCCAACGTCCTGACTTTC.

The gene calls are TRBV19 and TRBJ2-5, with no clear D. CDR1 is LNHDA and CDR2 is SQIVND in the germline V gene (reference sequence). V lost 1 base, J lost 5 bases, and 11 bases lay in between. CDR3 length: 14 amino acids. The CDR3 nucleotides are TGTGCCAGTAGTATAGTTGCATTCGGGGAGACCCAGTACTTC. This encodes CASSIVAFGETQYF.

In its sample, this clone was seen once. The V and J genes are TRBV5-1 and TRBJ2-5; D uncertain. Germline V CDR1 and CDR2: SGHRS, YFSETQ. This CDR3 is 14 amino acids long. V was clipped by 0 bases and J by 6 bases, with 12 bases between them. CDR3 amino acids: CASSLEGSEKTQYF. In nucleotides, the CDR3 is TGCGCCAGCAGCTTGGAGGGTTCGGAGAAGACCCAGTACTTC.

The CDR3 sequence is CASSSVPSRGTGELFF. The CDR3 DNA reads as TGTGCCAGCAGCTCCGTCCCCTCAAGGGGCACCGGGGAGCTGTTTTTT. The chain links TRBV7-9 to TRBJ2-2; D may be TRBD1 (5 bases). V lost 4 bases, J lost 4 bases, and 16 bases lay in between. Germline V lookup: CDR1 SEHNR, CDR2 FQNEAQ (reference sequence). This CDR3 has 16 residues.

This clone was found once. V and J are TRBV11-2 and TRBJ1-5, with D unclear. Per the germline V gene, CDR1 is SGHAT and CDR2 is FQNNGV. This CDR3 spans 14 amino acids. Trimming left V 0 bases short and J 5 bases short, with 8 bases between. The CDR3 coding sequence is TGTGCCAGCAGCTTAGATCGAACAGATCAGCCCCAGCATTTT. Protein: CASSLDRTDQPQHF.

The chain is built from TRBV2 and TRBJ1-2; D call uncertain. CDR1 is SNHLY and CDR2 is FYNNEI in the germline V gene. The CDR3 extends over 15 amino acids. Trimming pared 0 bases from V and 1 base from J, leaving 9 bases between. The CDR3 DNA sequence: TGTGCCAGCAGTGAAGCGGGCCAGCTTAACTATGGCTACACCTTC. It specifies CASSEAGQLNYGYTF.

V and J are TRBV15 and TRBJ1-2; TRBD1 is a possible D gene (5 bases). Germline CDR1 is LNHNV and CDR2 is YYDKDF (reference sequence). V shed 1 base and J shed 8 bases, with 14 bases lying between them. CDR3 size: 14 residues. The CDR3 protein is CATSRVQGAGGYTF. CDR3 nucleotide sequence: TGTGCCACCAGCAGAGTTCAGGGTGCGGGGGGCTACACCTTC. The entire variable domain, with the rest obtained from reference TRBV15 and TRBJ1-2, is as follows: DAMVIQNPRYQVTQFGKPVTLSCSQTLNHNVMYWYQQKSSQAPKLLFHYYDKDFNNEADTPDNFQSRRPNTSFCFLDIRSPGLGDTAMYLCATSRVQGAGGYTFGSGTRLTVV.

The chain links TRBV9 to TRBJ1-1; possible D gene TRBD1, 6 bases. The CDR3 has 17 residues. Trimming removed 0 bases at V and 3 bases at J, with 18 bases between. Germline V gene sequence: CDR1 SGDLS, CDR2 YYNGEE. Here the CDR3 DNA reads TGTGCCAGCAGCGTAGATGACAGGCCCAGTTTAGACACTGAAGCTTTCTTT. Translation: CASSVDDRPSLDTEAFF.